This T cell receptor (beta chain) was obtained from a study of tumor and adjacent non-tumor tissue in lung cancer. Regarding the study as a whole: Tumor tissue had significantly higher TCR diversity than normal lung. In normal lung, the top 100 clones were significantly more dominant than in tumor.

This clonotype appeared once. Its target is not known. Without the conserved terminal phenylalanine or tryptophan, this CDR3 likely stems from a read error. RNA was extracted from bulk tissue without any cell sorting. The normal lung tissue was taken more than 3 cm from the tumor edge. This CDR3 contains 14 residues. CDR1 and CDR2 (germline): SGHAT, FQDESV (reference sequence). TCRbeta libraries were built with three rounds of nested PCR, modified from ARM-PCR. TCRdb itself ran the multiplex PCR reads through MiXCR, one entry per CDR3 protein. There are around 50,000 distinct CDR3 sequences in the sample; about two thirds occur only once, and 30% lies in the top ten.

This clonotype originated in a woman aged 65 to 85 with non-small cell lung cancer. The sequencing sample was made of distant non-tumor lung tissue. This rearrangement joins TRBV11-1 to TRBJ1-2; D is unresolved. CDR3 residues: CASCHSGVGYGYTI. In nucleotides, the CDR3 is TGTGCCAGCTGTCATTCGGGAGTTGGATATGGTTACACCATC.